The 19 T cell receptor beta chains below all came from one sample that was sequenced in a study of vaccination and CD4 T cells after COVID-19. Sequencing of cultured CD4+ T cell DNA used the Oncomine TCR Beta short-read assay. TCRdb itself ran the PCR reads through MiXCR, one entry per CDR3 protein. The table has some 7,000 distinct CDR3 sequences, roughly 31% seen once; the top ten hold about 33%. The antigens for these receptors are not known. Treatment denoted: approximately 10-day PBMC culture with coronavirus spike peptide pools or control peptides (ViraFEST assay). It was before the COVID-19 pandemic (2011-2018) that the unexposed donor's CD4+ T cells were collected. The sequencing input was CD4+ T cells from blood, cultured in vitro. The receptor set was obtained from a human donor in good health.

J is TRBJ2-3 and V is TRBV12-3 or TRBV12-4, with a weak D call TRBD1 (6 bases). This CDR3 contains 12 residues. V dropped 3 bases and J dropped 11 bases, with 12 bases sitting between them. The chain's CDR3 is CASSFPGQRQYF. The CDR3 nucleotides are TGTGCCAGCAGTTTTCCCGGACAGAGGCAGTATTTT.

V usage is TRBV20-1 and J usage is TRBJ1-2, with 8 nucleotides matching TRBD1. The germline V gene encodes CDR1 DFQATT and CDR2 SNEGSKA (reference sequence). The CDR3 is made up of 12 amino acids. J lost 8 bases, V lost 6 bases, and 8 bases had no gene match. The CDR3: CSASRGRGGYTF. CDR3 DNA: TGCAGTGCCTCCAGGGGGCGAGGAGGCTACACCTTC.

This clonotype showed up just a few times. CDR3 in DNA: TGTGCCAGCAGCCCGGGACAGGCGGAGGGCTACACCTTC. Its translation is CASSPGQAEGYTF. The chain couples TRBV7-9 to TRBJ1-2, with 8 positions matching TRBD1. The V segment lost 5 bases and the J segment 8 bases; nucleotides outside the gene matches: 7. Germline assignment: CDR1 SEHNR and CDR2 FQNEAQ (reference sequence). CDR3 size: 13 residues.

V usage is TRBV7-3 and J usage is TRBJ2-2; weak D call: TRBD1 (6 bases). The germline V and J ends were trimmed by 5 bases and 2 bases, with 15 bases remaining between them. The CDR3 totals 16 residues. Germline V gives CDR1 SGHTA, CDR2 FQGTGA. This chain's CDR3 is CASSRYQGPNTGELFF. The CDR3 DNA sequence: TGTGCCAGCAGCCGATATCAGGGGCCAAACACCGGGGAGCTGTTTTTT. Looking up the rest from reference TRBV7-3 and TRBJ2-2 gives the full variable domain: GAGVSQTPSNKVTEKGKYVELRCDPISGHTALYWYRQSLGQGPEFLIYFQGTGAADDSGLPNDRFFAVRPEGSVSTLKIQRTERGDSAVYLCASSRYQGPNTGELFFGEGSRLTVL.

This chain connects TRBV28 to TRBJ1-2; the match to TRBD1 covers 8 bases. From germline, CDR1 is MDHEN and CDR2 SYDVKM. With V trimmed by 4 bases and J by 2 bases, 3 bases remained unmatched. CDR3 length equals 14 residues. CDR3: CASSSTGENYGYTF. The DNA for the CDR3 is TGTGCCAGCAGTTCGACAGGGGAGAACTATGGCTACACCTTC.

This clonotype was counted a few times. The rearrangement joins TRBV5-4 to TRBJ2-3; D call uncertain. The CDR3 runs 15 residues. V shed 2 bases and J shed 4 bases, with 14 bases lying between them. CDR1 and CDR2 from the germline V gene are SGHNT and YYREEE (reference sequence). CDR3 sequence reads: CASSFQAAESDTQYF. CDR3 in DNA: TGTGCCAGCAGCTTTCAGGCGGCCGAGTCAGATACGCAGTATTTT.

This clonotype was seen only a few times. In DNA form, the CDR3 reads TGTGCCAGCAGCTTAGGTGCAGGGGGCGCTTCGGAGACCCAGTACTTC. Amino acid sequence: CASSLGAGGASETQYF. The J gene is TRBJ2-5, the V gene TRBV7-6; 8 bases line up with TRBD1. There are 16 residues in the CDR3. The V and J ends lost 1 base and 5 bases, in that order; junction bases with no gene match: 9. CDR1 is SGHVS, CDR2 FNYEAQ, per germline.

The chain employs TRBV27 and TRBJ1-5; tentatively, D is TRBD1 (6 bases). CDR3 length equals 13 residues. Trimming stripped 6 bases from V and 3 bases from J, with 9 bases between. Germline CDR1 is MNHEY and CDR2 is SMNVEV (reference sequence). The CDR3 DNA sequence: TGTGCCAGCAGCCGACAGGTCAATCAGCCCCAGCATTTT. It specifies CASSRQVNQPQHF.

This clonotype has more than one count but fewer than ten. The junction departs from germline at one end; a sequencing error may be responsible. This sequence joins TRBV7-7 and TRBJ1-2; D unresolved. The CDR3 runs to 16 residues. CDR1 and CDR2 (germline): SSHAT, FNYEAQ (reference sequence). The CDR3 here is CASSLAEEVGPHGYTF. The CDR3 DNA sequence: TGTGCTAGCAGCTTAGCGGAAGAAGTTGGGCCCCATGGCTACACCTTC. The whole variable domain, remainder taken from reference TRBV7-7 and TRBJ1-2, is GAGVSQSPRYKVTKRGQDVTLRCDPISSHATLYWYQQALGQGPEFLTYFNYEAQPDKSGLPSDRFSAERPEGSISTLTIQRTEQRDSAMYRCASSLAEEVGPHGYTFGSGTRLTVV.

This sequence joins TRBV6-1 and TRBJ2-3, with 13 bases identical to TRBD2. CDR3 size: 15 residues. Per germline, CDR1 MNHNS and CDR2 SASEGT. Germline trimming cut 2 bases from V and 4 bases from J; bases unmatched to any gene: 0. Here the CDR3 reads CASSETSGGADTQYF. CDR3 in DNA: TGTGCCAGCAGTGAAACTAGCGGGGGGGCAGATACGCAGTATTTT.

This clonotype showed up just a few times. The J gene is TRBJ1-6, the V gene TRBV6-5; tentatively, D is TRBD1 (5 bases). CDR1 and CDR2 from the germline V gene are MNHEY and SVGAGI. The CDR3 is made up of 18 amino acids. The ends were cut back, 0 bases at V and 0 bases at J, with 12 bases in the middle. CDR3 in amino acids: CASSYSAGGSSYNSPLHF. CDR3 DNA sequence: TGTGCCAGCAGTTACTCGGCCGGGGGGAGCTCCTATAATTCACCCCTCCACTTT.

This clonotype showed up just a few times. V gene TRBV7-3 combines with J gene TRBJ1-6; no reliable D call. V dropped 2 bases and J dropped 1 base, with 12 bases sitting between them. The CDR3 sequence is 17 residues long. CDR1 and CDR2 from the germline V gene are SGHTA and FQGTGA. CDR3 sequence (DNA): TGTGCCAGCAGCTTACAGGCCCGCGGGTCCTATAATTCACCCCTCCACTTT. Protein sequence: CASSLQARGSYNSPLHF.

The chain carries TRBV6-1 and TRBJ2-3, with 8 bases fitting TRBD2. With V trimmed by 6 bases and J by 4 bases, 18 bases remained unmatched. From germline, CDR1 is MNHNS and CDR2 SASEGT. The CDR3 runs to 18 residues. DNA of the CDR3: TGTGCCAGCAGCCCCCGGAGGCTAGCGGGCCGGAGGCCAGATACGCAGTATTTT. Translating gives CASSPRRLAGRRPDTQYF.

This clonotype has more than one count but fewer than ten. The V call is TRBV20-1, the J call TRBJ1-6, with D unresolved. The germline V gene has CDR1 DFQATT and CDR2 SNEGSKA (reference sequence). The germline V and J ends were trimmed by 7 bases and 7 bases, with 14 bases remaining between them. The CDR3 covers 13 residues. Written as DNA, the CDR3 is TGCAGTGTGAAAGAGGGCCGAAATTCACCCCTCCACTTT. Protein sequence: CSVKEGRNSPLHF.

This clonotype was counted only a few times. This chain connects TRBV12-3 or TRBV12-4 to TRBJ1-2, with D uncertain. V lost 2 bases and J lost 2, with 0 bases in between. This CDR3 comprises 11 residues. The CDR3 DNA is TGTGCCAGCAGTTTAAACTATGGCTACACCTTC. Residues: CASSLNYGYTF.

The J gene is TRBJ1-2, the V gene TRBV9, with TRBD1 as a possible D gene (6 bases). CDR1 and CDR2 (germline): SGDLS, YYNGEE. V was trimmed by 2 bases and J by 4 bases, leaving 6 bases between them. The CDR3 extends over 12 amino acids. The CDR3 is CASSVDSYGYTF. Here the CDR3 DNA reads TGTGCCAGCAGCGTGGACAGCTATGGCTACACCTTC.

This clonotype was detected only a few times. The gene calls are TRBV20-1 and TRBJ1-2, with a possible D match to TRBD1 (5 bases). The germline gives CDR1 DFQATT, CDR2 SNEGSKA (reference sequence). Trimming removed 0 bases from V and 2 bases from J, with 10 bases in between. The CDR3 totals 14 residues. CDR3 loop: CSARDGTENYGYTF. The CDR3 nucleotides read TGCAGTGCTAGAGACGGGACGGAGAACTATGGCTACACCTTC.

This clonotype has a handful of counts. The genes are TRBV25-1 and TRBJ2-3; no clear D gene. The CDR3 length is 13 residues. The ends were cut back, 10 bases at V and 2 bases at J, with 13 bases in the middle. Germline V gives CDR1 MGHDK, CDR2 SYGVNS. In DNA form, the CDR3 reads TGTGCCACCACAGAGCCCAACACAGATACGCAGTATTTT. This gives the protein CATTEPNTDTQYF.

This chain joins TRBV7-9 and TRBJ1-4; no firm D call. The CDR3 extends over 15 amino acids. Germline CDR1 SEHNR, CDR2 FQNEAQ (reference sequence). V lost 1 base, J lost 0 bases, and 6 bases lay in between. Here the CDR3 reads CASSLGDTTNEKLFF. Written as DNA, the CDR3 is TGTGCCAGCAGCTTAGGAGACACAACTAATGAAAAACTGTTTTTT.